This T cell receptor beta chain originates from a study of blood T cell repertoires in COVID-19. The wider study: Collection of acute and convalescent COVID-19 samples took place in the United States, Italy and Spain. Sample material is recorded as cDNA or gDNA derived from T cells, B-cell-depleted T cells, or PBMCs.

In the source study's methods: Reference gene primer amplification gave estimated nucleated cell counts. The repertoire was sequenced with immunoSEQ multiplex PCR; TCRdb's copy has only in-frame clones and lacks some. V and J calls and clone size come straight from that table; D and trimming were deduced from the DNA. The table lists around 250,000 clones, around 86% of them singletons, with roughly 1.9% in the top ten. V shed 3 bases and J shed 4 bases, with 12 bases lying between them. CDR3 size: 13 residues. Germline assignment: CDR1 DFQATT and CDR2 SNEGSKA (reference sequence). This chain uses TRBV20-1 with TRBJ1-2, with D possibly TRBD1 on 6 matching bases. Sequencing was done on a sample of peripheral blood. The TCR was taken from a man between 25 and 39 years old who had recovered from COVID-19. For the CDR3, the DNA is TGCAGTGCTAGTGCCAGGGGTGGCTATGGCTACACCTTC. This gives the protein CSASARGGYGYTF.